Listed here are 30 T cell receptor beta chains from one sample, sequenced in a study of shared clonotypes between healthy human individuals. The naive CD8 population came from CD45RO-negative cells selected for CCR7, without terminally differentiated effector memory CD45RA+ cells. TCRdb's table, derived via immunoSEQ multiplex PCR, lists solely in-frame clones and lacks some. Among some 2.1 million clones listed, less than 95% were seen once. The sequenced sample was naive CD8+ T cells sorted from blood. These receptors were obtained from a man aged 18 to 35 in good health.

Points on this clone: This CDR3 is also generated by other DNA sequences in the sample. V is TRBV15 and J is TRBJ1-1; D remains ambiguous. Looked up from germline, CDR1 is LNHNV and CDR2 is YYDKDF (reference sequence). V shed 1 base and J shed 0 bases, with 3 bases lying between them. The CDR3 has 13 residues. CDR3: CATSRGVNTEAFF. The CDR3 DNA reads as TGTGCCACCAGCAGAGGAGTGAACACTGAAGCTTTCTTT.

This clone was detected a few times. The chain has TRBV30 and TRBJ1-1; 7 bases map to TRBD1. Trimming cost V 8 bases and J 6 bases; bases outside gene matches: 6. Germline CDR1 reads GTSNPN; CDR2 reads SVGIG (reference sequence). The CDR3 spans 11 residues. CDR3 amino acids: CASDRVSEAFF. In DNA form, the CDR3 reads TGTGCCAGCGACAGGGTCTCTGAAGCTTTCTTT.

This chain connects TRBV13 to TRBJ2-2; the match to TRBD1 covers 9 bases. There are 16 residues in the CDR3. Unmatched junction bases numbered 5, after V lost 1 base and J lost 5 bases. Germline values: CDR1 PRHDT, CDR2 FYEKMQ (reference sequence). The CDR3 DNA is TGTGCCAGCAGCTTAGATCGGGACAGGGTTACCGGGGAGCTGTTTTTT. It is translated as CASSLDRDRVTGELFF.

The chain couples TRBV28 to TRBJ1-5; 8 bases fit TRBD1. CDR1 and CDR2 (germline): MDHEN, SYDVKM. The ends lost 6 bases at V and 5 bases at J; junction bases unmatched: 9. This CDR3 contains 15 residues. CDR3: CASSLDRGRDQPQHF. DNA for the CDR3: TGTGCCAGCAGCTTAGACAGGGGAAGGGATCAGCCCCAGCATTTT.

This rearrangement joins TRBV7-2 to TRBJ1-5, with a tentative D call TRBD1 (6 bases). V was shortened by 9 bases and J by 1 base, with 16 bases between the two germline ends. Looked up from germline, CDR1 is SGHTA and CDR2 is FQGNSA. CDR3 length: 15 amino acids. CDR3 residues: CARPRTAPSNQPQHF. The CDR3 DNA is TGTGCCAGACCCCGGACAGCCCCCAGCAATCAGCCCCAGCATTTT.

The CDR3 sequence is CASSTGSSTYEQYF. CDR3 DNA: TGCGCCAGCAGTACCGGGTCGTCGACCTACGAGCAGTACTTC. The chain is built from TRBV10-2 and TRBJ2-7; D unclear. Between the trimmed V and J ends, which lost 5 bases and 2 bases, there was a span of 13 bases. CDR3 size: 14 residues. Germline CDR1 is WSHSY and CDR2 is SAAADI.

The gene calls are TRBV5-1 and TRBJ1-5, with 7 nucleotides matching TRBD1. V was pared by 4 bases and J by 5 bases, with 9 bases of the junction left unmatched. From germline, CDR1 is SGHRS and CDR2 YFSETQ. The length of the CDR3 is 15 residues. The CDR3 is CASSRTPQGDQPQHF. The CDR3 DNA reads TGCGCCAGCAGCCGCACCCCCCAGGGGGATCAGCCCCAGCATTTT.

The CDR3 spells CASSFGSPGYYEQYF. As DNA, the CDR3 is TGTGCCAGCAGCTTCGGGAGCCCTGGGTACTACGAGCAGTACTTC. This chain joins TRBV13 and TRBJ2-7; TRBD2 might be the D (6 bases). V was trimmed by 3 bases and J by 3 bases, leaving 15 bases between them. The CDR3 runs 15 residues. The germline gives CDR1 PRHDT, CDR2 FYEKMQ (reference sequence).

J is TRBJ1-1 and V is TRBV4-1, with a possible D match to TRBD1 (5 bases). The V gene lost 1 base and the J gene lost 4 bases, with 13 bases spanning the gap. Germline V gene sequence: CDR1 MGHRA, CDR2 YSYEKL. The CDR3 has 15 amino acids. This CDR3 is CASSQAGGGLTEAFF. DNA for the CDR3: TGCGCCAGCAGCCAAGCCGGGGGAGGTCTCACTGAAGCTTTCTTT.

The chain carries TRBV19 and TRBJ2-1; tentatively, D is TRBD2 (6 bases). The CDR3 consists of 15 residues. V lost 3 bases, J lost 0 bases, and 9 bases lay in between. Germline CDR1 reads LNHDA; CDR2 reads SQIVND (reference sequence). The CDR3 is CASSIWTNSYNEQFF. In DNA form, the CDR3 reads TGTGCCAGTAGTATTTGGACTAACTCCTACAATGAGCAGTTCTTC.

V gene TRBV5-8 combines with J gene TRBJ1-5; D possibly corresponds to TRBD1 (5 bases). Germline CDR1 is SGHTS and CDR2 is YDEGEE. Trimming removed 6 bases at V and 1 base at J, with 17 bases between. The CDR3 spans 16 residues. CDR3 region: CASTQFDSSSNQPQHF. In DNA form, the CDR3 reads TGTGCCAGCACCCAATTTGACAGTTCCAGCAATCAGCCCCAGCATTTT.

The chain couples TRBV2 to TRBJ2-3; 8 bases are shared with TRBD1. The CDR3 has 16 residues. CDR1 is SNHLY, CDR2 FYNNEI, per germline. After removal of 0 bases from V and 4 bases from J, the junction contained 6 bases not matched to a gene. CDR3 sequence: CASSEATGVGADTQYF. The CDR3 DNA is TGTGCCAGCAGTGAAGCGACAGGGGTTGGGGCAGATACGCAGTATTTT. Full variable domain (remainder filled in from reference TRBV2 and TRBJ2-3): EPEVTQTPSHQVTQMGQEVILRCVPISNHLYFYWYRQILGQKVEFLVSFYNNEISEKSEIFDDQFSVERPDGSNFTLKIRSTKLEDSAMYFCASSEATGVGADTQYFGPGTRLTVL.

As concerns this clone: The sample holds other DNA sequences that translate to the same CDR3. In DNA, the CDR3 is TGTGCCAGCAGTTTGCTCCAGGGGGCCGATACGCAGTATTTT. It specifies CASSLLQGADTQYF. This chain links TRBV27 with TRBJ2-3, with 8 positions matching TRBD1. Germline V gene sequence: CDR1 MNHEY, CDR2 SMNVEV (reference sequence). The CDR3 has 14 residues. With 3 bases clipped from V and 6 bases from J, the junction kept 5 bases outside the gene matches.

The chain employs TRBV9 and TRBJ1-2; D might be TRBD1 (6 bases). Deletions cut 2 bases from V and 5 bases from J, with 16 bases between. CDR3 size: 15 residues. CDR1 is SGDLS, CDR2 YYNGEE, per germline. CDR3 coding DNA: TGTGCCAGCAGCGTTAGTAACAGGGATAAATATGGCTACACCTTC. The encoded protein is CASSVSNRDKYGYTF.

In regard to this clone: Other DNA sequences from this sample encode an identical CDR3 as well. J is TRBJ2-7 and V is TRBV4-1; D might be TRBD1 (6 bases). The CDR3 is made up of 16 amino acids. CDR1 is MGHRA and CDR2 is YSYEKL in the germline V gene. Trimming cost V 4 bases and J 1 base, with 17 bases left between them. CDR3 sequence reads: CASSLRQDPMSYEQYF. The CDR3 DNA follows: TGCGCCAGCAGCCTAAGACAGGATCCCATGTCCTACGAGCAGTACTTC.

The chain uses TRBV15 and TRBJ2-7; 8 bases line up with TRBD1. The CDR3 extends over 13 amino acids. Germline assignment: CDR1 LNHNV and CDR2 YYDKDF (reference sequence). Germline trimming cut 6 bases from V and 7 bases from J; bases unmatched to any gene: 8. CDR3 DNA sequence: TGTGCCACCAGTTCTTTCAGGGGGCAAGAGCAGTACTTC. This encodes CATSSFRGQEQYF.

This sequence joins TRBV4-3 and TRBJ2-2; D call uncertain. The CDR3 runs to 16 residues. Looked up from germline, CDR1 is LGHNA and CDR2 is YSLEER. Trimming pared 0 bases from V and 1 base from J, leaving 9 bases between. CDR3 region: CASSQDRTLNTGELFF. CDR3 coding DNA: TGCGCCAGCAGCCAAGATCGAACCCTGAACACCGGGGAGCTGTTTTTT.

This clone was counted once. Written as DNA, the CDR3 is TGCGCCAGCAGCTTGAGAGCGGGAACCTACGAGCAGTACTTC. Amino acid sequence: CASSLRAGTYEQYF. The genes are TRBV5-1 and TRBJ2-7; 7 nucleotides agree with TRBD2. Germline values: CDR1 SGHRS, CDR2 YFSETQ. CDR3 length: 14 residues. Losses at the gene ends were 1 base for V and 2 bases for J; bases not matched to a gene: 3.

This sequence joins TRBV10-3 and TRBJ1-6; D gene unclear. The CDR3 totals 12 residues. Deletions cut 3 bases from V and 8 bases from J, with 5 bases between. Germline V gene lookup returns CDR1 ENHRY and CDR2 SYGVKD. CDR3 sequence: CAISDEYSPLHF. The DNA for the CDR3 is TGTGCCATCAGTGACGAGTATTCACCCCTCCACTTT.

This chain uses TRBV30 with TRBJ2-1; D uncertain. The CDR3 runs 12 residues. V gave up 0 bases and J gave up 7 bases, with 7 bases separating them. The germline CDR1 and CDR2 sequences are GTSNPN and SVGIG (reference sequence). CDR3 protein: CAWSVNQNEQFF. The CDR3 DNA sequence: TGTGCCTGGAGTGTCAACCAAAATGAGCAGTTCTTC.

This chain uses TRBV7-9 with TRBJ2-7; the D gene is possibly TRBD1 (6 bases). The CDR3 covers 17 residues. Germline values: CDR1 SEHNR, CDR2 FQNEAQ (reference sequence). Trimming took off 4 bases at V and 2 bases at J, with 21 bases between the two ends. CDR3 amino acids: CASSSPRDTYPTYEQYF. As DNA, the CDR3 is TGTGCCAGCAGCTCCCCGAGGGACACCTACCCGACCTACGAGCAGTACTTC.

Of note for this clone: Distinct nucleotide sequences in the sample also encode this CDR3. The V gene is TRBV2, the J gene TRBJ2-7; the match to TRBD1 covers 9 bases. V gave up 1 base and J gave up 3 bases; unmatched junction bases: 4. The CDR3 has 15 amino acids. Germline loops: CDR1 SNHLY, CDR2 FYNNEI. The CDR3 spells CASSEGTGVSYEQYF. In DNA, the CDR3 is TGTGCCAGCAGTGAAGGGACAGGGGTGAGCTACGAGCAGTACTTC.

For this clone: Within the sample, other DNA sequences also encode this same CDR3. CDR3 amino acids: CASSLGGYSNQPQHF. CDR3 in DNA: TGTGCCAGCAGCTTAGGAGGGTATAGCAATCAGCCCCAGCATTTT. The chain is built from TRBV11-2 and TRBJ1-5; D unresolved. Germline V CDR1 and CDR2: SGHAT, FQNNGV. Deletions cut 1 base from V and 0 bases from J, with 7 bases between. This CDR3 has 15 residues.

The CDR3 coding sequence is TGTGCCATCAGTGACTTGGGACTAGCGGGAGGGCCTTCATACGAGCAGTACTTC. Protein product: CAISDLGLAGGPSYEQYF. V usage is TRBV10-3 and J usage is TRBJ2-7, with 16 bases aligning to TRBD2. The CDR3 contains 18 residues. Germline-derived CDR1 and CDR2 are ENHRY and SYGVKD. V was pared by 3 bases and J by 4 bases, with 9 bases of the junction left unmatched.

This clone has a single count. The chain couples TRBV27 to TRBJ1-1; D perhaps matches TRBD1 (5 bases). Germline CDR1 is MNHEY and CDR2 is SMNVEV (reference sequence). The CDR3 has 15 residues. Trimming pared 0 bases from V and 5 bases from J, leaving 13 bases between. CDR3 sequence reads: CASSLSSGAGTEAFF. The CDR3 DNA is TGTGCCAGCAGTTTATCTTCCGGGGCTGGGACTGAAGCTTTCTTT.

In DNA, the CDR3 is TGTGCCAGCAGTTTATCCTGGAGATGGGAGGGGAGCGAGCAGTACTTC. It yields the protein CASSLSWRWEGSEQYF. This sequence joins TRBV27 and TRBJ2-7; 7 positions match TRBD2. From germline, CDR1 is MNHEY and CDR2 SMNVEV (reference sequence). V trimming: 0 bases; J trimming: 6 bases; junction bases outside the gene matches: 11. The CDR3 is 16 amino acids.

V is TRBV7-9 and J is TRBJ2-5; D gene unclear. From germline, CDR1 is SEHNR and CDR2 FQNEAQ (reference sequence). This CDR3 has 14 amino acids. V lost 0 bases and J 2 bases, leaving 7 bases between the germline ends. CDR3 nucleotides: TGTGCCAGCAGCTTAGCCGAGGAACAAGAGACCCAGTACTTC. Its protein is CASSLAEEQETQYF.

The chain uses TRBV15 and TRBJ2-7, with TRBD2 identical over 7 bases. The J segment lost 6 bases and the V segment lost 6 bases, leaving 11 bases of the junction unmatched. This CDR3 is 14 amino acids long. CDR1 and CDR2 (germline): LNHNV, YYDKDF (reference sequence). In DNA, the CDR3 is TGTGCCACCAGTCCGAGCGGGGACCCCCTCGAGCAGTACTTC. This gives the protein CATSPSGDPLEQYF.

The CDR3 reads CASSPGLAGGRETQYF. The CDR3 nucleotides are TGTGCCAGCAGCCCGGGACTAGCGGGGGGGCGGGAGACCCAGTACTTC. V is TRBV9 and J is TRBJ2-5; 16 bases map to TRBD2. Trimming took 4 bases from V and 5 from J; bases not matched to a gene: 5. CDR3 length: 16 residues. Germline CDR1 reads SGDLS; CDR2 reads YYNGEE.

The genes are TRBV13 and TRBJ1-1; the match to TRBD1 covers 7 bases. The CDR3 runs to 15 residues. The V gene's germline CDR1 is PRHDT and CDR2 FYEKMQ (reference sequence). V was clipped by 2 bases and J by 1 base; unmatched bases: 4. The CDR3 sequence: CASSLTGDGNTEAFF. The CDR3 DNA follows: TGTGCCAGCAGCTTAACAGGGGACGGGAACACTGAAGCTTTCTTT.